The present entry profiles one T cell receptor (beta chain) with its context. TCRdb itself ran the RT-PCR reads through MiXCR, one entry per CDR3 protein. Of approximately 720,000 distinct CDR3 sequences listed, approximately 14% are singletons. Material: memory CD4+ T cells from blood. This receptor was taken from a female donor in good health, serving as a healthy control.

CDR3 residues: CASSDHGTAGYTQHF. The CDR3 region has the DNA TGTGCCAGCAGTGACCACGGGACAGCAGGGTATACCCAGCATTTT. J is TRBJ1-5 and V is TRBV27; 7 bases match TRBD1. CDR1 MNHEY and CDR2 SMNVEV come from the germline V gene (reference sequence). The CDR3 is 15 residues long. Trimming took 5 bases from V and 11 from J; bases not matched to a gene: 15.